This T cell receptor (beta chain) was obtained from a study of identifying expanded T cells in peripheral blood. Study results and limitations: Technical replicates showed approximately 1.2 changed clones; about two weeks around 15; four weeks 19. Variance in clone template counts between roughly two-week samples significantly increased with total template count across all healthy donors.

This clone was counted between two and nine times. Its antigen is still unknown. Sequencing was performed with immunoSEQ multiplex PCR; in TCRdb, only in-frame clones are kept and a portion is missing. This sample has under 100,000 clones, with about 88% found just once. The CDR3 extends over 13 amino acids. Germline-derived CDR1 and CDR2 are ENHRY and SYGVKD. V lost 10 bases and J lost 9; bases outside the gene matches: 7. The chain is built from TRBV10-3 and TRBJ1-6; 9 bases map to TRBD1. The receptor was isolated from a person aged 18 to 75 in good health. Sequences were obtained from blood. The CDR3 protein is CATRQGDRSPLHF. The CDR3, as DNA: TGTGCCACCAGACAGGGGGACCGTTCACCCCTCCACTTT.